The 8 T cell receptor beta chains reported below all come from one sample, sequenced in a study of blood T cell repertoires in COVID-19. Using immunoSEQ multiplex PCR, the repertoire was profiled, and TCRdb retains in-frame clones only, with some absent. The table shows under 300,000 clones, with roughly 82% occurring only once. The sequenced material came from peripheral blood. The receptors derive from a woman older than 75 with active or convalescent COVID-19.

The chain recombines TRBV11-1 with TRBJ1-3, with D unclear. The CDR3 covers 17 residues. Germline V lookup: CDR1 SGHAT, CDR2 FQDESV (reference sequence). The germline V and J ends were trimmed by 0 bases and 0 bases, with 12 bases remaining between them. CDR3: CASSLAPADRSGNTIYF. The CDR3 DNA reads as TGTGCCAGCAGCTTAGCGCCCGCGGATCGCTCTGGAAACACCATATATTTT.

This chain links TRBV5-1 with TRBJ2-2; no definite D call. Germline-derived CDR1 and CDR2 are SGHRS and YFSETQ. The germline V and J ends were trimmed by 1 base and 2 bases, with 6 bases remaining between them. The CDR3 covers 14 residues. CDR3 protein: CASSLTENTGELFF. DNA for the CDR3: TGCGCCAGCAGCTTGACAGAAAACACCGGGGAGCTGTTTTTT.

The chain joins TRBV18 to TRBJ2-3; the match to TRBD1 covers 12 bases. Germline CDR1 reads KGHSH; CDR2 reads LQKENI. V lost 0 bases to trimming and J lost 5 bases; unmatched junction nucleotides: 18. The CDR3 totals 21 residues. The CDR3 bases are TGTGCCAGCTCACCACCGGTCGGAATCCCGGGACAGGGGGCCTTCGGAGATACGCAGTATTTT. Translation: CASSPPVGIPGQGAFGDTQYF.

The genes are TRBV7-2 and TRBJ1-2; D is undetermined. This CDR3 is 15 amino acids long. From germline, CDR1 is SGHTA and CDR2 FQGNSA. V lost 3 bases and J 2 bases, leaving 13 bases between the germline ends. The CDR3 DNA reads TGTGCCAGCAGCTTGACCGGAGGGCGGAACTATGGCTACACCTTC. Translation gives CASSLTGGRNYGYTF.

This clone was counted at least ten times. This chain connects TRBV18 to TRBJ2-3; perhaps TRBD2 as D (5 bases). The V gene's germline CDR1 is KGHSH and CDR2 LQKENI. This CDR3 is built from 14 residues. Trimming took 4 bases from V and 4 from J, leaving 12 bases between them. The CDR3 region is CASSLTRDSDTQYF. Here the CDR3 DNA reads TGTGCCAGCTCACTGACACGGGATTCAGATACGCAGTATTTT.

The V gene is TRBV30, the J gene TRBJ1-6, with no clear D. Looked up from germline, CDR1 is GTSNPN and CDR2 is SVGIG (reference sequence). V lost 0 bases and J lost 2, with 11 bases in between. This CDR3 has 16 amino acids. The CDR3 nucleotides are TGTGCCTGGAGTGTTGGAGGGATGGCCTATAATTCACCCCTCCACTTT. This sequence encodes CAWSVGGMAYNSPLHF. Full variable domain (remainder filled in from reference TRBV30 and TRBJ1-6): SQTIHQWPATLVQPVGSPLSLECTVEGTSNPNLYWYRQAAGRGLQLLFYSVGIGQISSEVPQNLSASRPQDRQFILSSKKLLLSDSGFYLCAWSVGGMAYNSPLHFGNGTRLTVT.

The V and J genes are TRBV21-1 and TRBJ1-5; TRBD1 is the table's D call, not checked against the DNA. TRBV21-1 is shown as a pseudogene. The CDR3 loop spans 15 amino acids. The CDR3 sequence is CASSNRGSGNQPQHF. For the CDR3, the DNA is TGTGCCAGCAGTAACAGGGGATCCGGCAATCAGCCCCAGCATTTT.

The CDR3 nucleotides are TGTGCCAGCAGTCCGTACAATGAGCAGTTCTTC. Its protein product is CASSPYNEQFF. The chain combines TRBV28 with TRBJ2-1; no definite D call. V lost 5 bases and J lost 4, with 3 bases in between. This CDR3 is built from 11 residues. CDR1 is MDHEN and CDR2 is SYDVKM in the germline V gene.